Listed below are T cell receptor beta chains from one sample, sequenced in a study of T-cell reconstitution after alpha-beta-depleted transplantation in children. TCRdb redid the calling of the PCR reads with MiXCR, one entry per CDR3 protein. Here the sample spans 610,000 or so distinct CDR3 sequences, 27% being singletons. The source material was PBMCs, sampled before TCRalphabeta/CD19-depleted stem cell transplant. These receptors all come from a boy under two years old with Wiskott-Aldrich syndrome, due to receive a stem cell transplant. Both conserved end residues are part of each CDR3. A D gene is named only where the DNA matches it firmly. The size of a clone is reported for some rows only, either as once, few or many, or as a class for expanded clones.

v_call: TRBV20-1
d_call: .
j_call: TRBJ1-2
clone_size: .
cdr3_nt: TGCAGTGCTAGCCTCGCAGGGCTCAATGGCTACACCTTC
cdr3_aa: CSASLAGLNGYTF

v_call: TRBV5-1
d_call: .
j_call: TRBJ2-2
clone_size: few
cdr3_nt: TGCGCCAGCAGATTCGGTCCCATGGGGGCGGGGGAGCTGTTTTTT
cdr3_aa: CASRFGPMGAGELFF

v_call: TRBV20-1
d_call: TRBD2
j_call: TRBJ2-2
clone_size: .
cdr3_nt: TGCAGTGCTAGAGGGTCAACGGGCGGGAGTGACGGGGAGCTGTTTTTT
cdr3_aa: CSARGSTGGSDGELFF

v_call: TRBV7-9
d_call: .
j_call: TRBJ1-2
clone_size: .
cdr3_nt: TGTGCCAGCAGCTTAACGCCGGTGGTGGCGTTCGGCTACACCTTC
cdr3_aa: CASSLTPVVAFGYTF

v_call: TRBV20-1
d_call: TRBD2
j_call: TRBJ2-7
clone_size: few
cdr3_nt: TGCAGTGCCAGACTAGCGAGCCCCTACGAGCAGTACTTC
cdr3_aa: CSARLASPYEQYF

v_call: TRBV5-1
d_call: .
j_call: TRBJ1-4
clone_size: .
cdr3_nt: TGCGCCAGCAGCTTGGGAGGTTATAATGAAACACTGTTTTTT
cdr3_aa: CASSLGGYNETLFF

v_call: TRBV19
d_call: .
j_call: TRBJ2-1
clone_size: .
cdr3_nt: TGTGCCAGTAGTGTTGGCAGCGGTTTATACAATGAGCAGTTCTTC
cdr3_aa: CASSVGSGLYNEQFF

v_call: TRBV12-3/TRBV12-4
d_call: .
j_call: TRBJ2-1
clone_size: .
cdr3_nt: TGTGCCAGCAGACTCTCCGGGGCCCCGGACTACAATGAGCAGTTCTTC
cdr3_aa: CASRLSGAPDYNEQFF

v_call: TRBV10-3
d_call: .
j_call: TRBJ2-3
clone_size: few
cdr3_nt: TGTGCCATCAGTGAGCGGGCAGTTCTATCCACAGATACGCAGTATTTT
cdr3_aa: CAISERAVLSTDTQYF

v_call: TRBV2
d_call: TRBD2
j_call: TRBJ2-3
clone_size: few
cdr3_nt: TGTGCCAGCAGATATGGACTAGCGGGGGGCACAGATACGCAGTATTTT
cdr3_aa: CASRYGLAGGTDTQYF

v_call: TRBV21-1
d_call: .
j_call: TRBJ1-4
clone_size: .
cdr3_nt: TGTGCCAGCAGCAAACCCACAGGGGGTGGTGAAAAACTGTTTTTT
cdr3_aa: CASSKPTGGGEKLFF

v_call: TRBV5-6
d_call: .
j_call: TRBJ1-5
clone_size: .
cdr3_nt: TGTGCCAGCAGCTTTAGAGACTTCAATCAGCCCCAGCATTTT
cdr3_aa: CASSFRDFNQPQHF

v_call: TRBV2
d_call: .
j_call: TRBJ2-1
clone_size: .
cdr3_nt: TGTGCCAGCAGTGATGAGGGACTGTTCACCAATGAGCAGTTCTTC
cdr3_aa: CASSDEGLFTNEQFF

v_call: TRBV5-5
d_call: .
j_call: TRBJ2-6
clone_size: few
cdr3_nt: TGTGCCAGCAGCTATTCGCCCTCTCTTAGCTCTGGGGCCAACGTCCTGACTTTC
cdr3_aa: CASSYSPSLSSGANVLTF

v_call: TRBV5-6
d_call: .
j_call: TRBJ2-4
clone_size: .
cdr3_nt: TGTGCCAGCAGCATTAGGACGGCCTCTTCCAAAAACATTCAGTACTTC
cdr3_aa: CASSIRTASSKNIQYF

v_call: TRBV12-3/TRBV12-4
d_call: TRBD2
j_call: TRBJ2-1
clone_size: .
cdr3_nt: TGTGCCAGCAGGTTAGAAGCGGGAGGGCTCTACAATGAGCAGTTCTTC
cdr3_aa: CASRLEAGGLYNEQFF

v_call: TRBV5-1
d_call: .
j_call: TRBJ2-7
clone_size: .
cdr3_nt: TGCGCCAGCAGCTCGGCCACCTACGAGCAGTACTTC
cdr3_aa: CASSSATYEQYF

v_call: TRBV9
d_call: .
j_call: TRBJ2-1
clone_size: few
cdr3_nt: TGTGCCAGCACGCAGACCTCCAATCGGAATGAGCAGTTCTTC
cdr3_aa: CASTQTSNRNEQFF

v_call: TRBV28
d_call: .
j_call: TRBJ2-5
clone_size: many
cdr3_nt: TGTGCCAGCAGCCTAGGGACGAGGGAGACCCAGTACTTC
cdr3_aa: CASSLGTRETQYF

v_call: TRBV5-8
d_call: .
j_call: TRBJ1-5
clone_size: many
cdr3_nt: TGTGCCAGCAGCTTACAGGGATATAGCAATCAGCCCCAGCATTTT
cdr3_aa: CASSLQGYSNQPQHF

v_call: TRBV2
d_call: TRBD2
j_call: TRBJ2-1
clone_size: .
cdr3_nt: TGTGCCAGCAGTGAGGGCGGGAGGGCCCCGAATGAGCAGTTCTTC
cdr3_aa: CASSEGGRAPNEQFF

v_call: TRBV18
d_call: TRBD1
j_call: TRBJ1-4
clone_size: .
cdr3_nt: TGTGCCAGCTCACAGTCACAGGGGTTCGATGAAAAACTGTTTTTT
cdr3_aa: CASSQSQGFDEKLFF

v_call: TRBV28
d_call: .
j_call: TRBJ1-5
clone_size: .
cdr3_nt: TGTGCCAGCAGGTACTCGGGGGGCTGGGGCAATCAGCCCCAGCATTTT
cdr3_aa: CASRYSGGWGNQPQHF

v_call: TRBV20-1
d_call: TRBD2
j_call: TRBJ2-3
clone_size: .
cdr3_nt: TGCAGTGCTCCCCCCATCGGACTAGCGGGAGAAAGGGATACGCAGTATTTT
cdr3_aa: CSAPPIGLAGERDTQYF

v_call: TRBV6-1
d_call: .
j_call: TRBJ2-1
clone_size: few
cdr3_nt: TGTGCCAGCAGTGAAATACTCATCTTTTACAATGAGCAGTTCTTC
cdr3_aa: CASSEILIFYNEQFF

v_call: TRBV20-1
d_call: .
j_call: TRBJ2-3
clone_size: .
cdr3_nt: TGCAGTGCTAGAGTTGCGTTAAGAGCGGTCACAGATACGCAGTATTTT
cdr3_aa: CSARVALRAVTDTQYF

v_call: TRBV12-5
d_call: .
j_call: TRBJ1-5
clone_size: .
cdr3_nt: TGTGCTAGTGGTTTTCAGGGGATCAATCAGCCCCAGCATTTT
cdr3_aa: CASGFQGINQPQHF

v_call: TRBV12-5
d_call: TRBD2
j_call: TRBJ2-5
clone_size: .
cdr3_nt: TGTGCTAGTGGTTCCCTGAAGCTAGCGGGAGGCGAGACCCAGTACTTC
cdr3_aa: CASGSLKLAGGETQYF

v_call: TRBV5-1
d_call: .
j_call: TRBJ2-7
clone_size: .
cdr3_nt: TGCGCCAGCAGCTTGGAAGTCAGGGGGGCCTACGAGCAGTACTTC
cdr3_aa: CASSLEVRGAYEQYF

v_call: TRBV27
d_call: TRBD1
j_call: TRBJ2-1
clone_size: many
cdr3_nt: TGTGCCAGCAGTTTATTGGGACAGCGTCCTGGTTATGAGCAGTTCTTC
cdr3_aa: CASSLLGQRPGYEQFF

v_call: TRBV11-1
d_call: TRBD2
j_call: TRBJ2-1
clone_size: .
cdr3_nt: TGTGCCAGCAGCTTACTTTACTGGCGGGATACCTCTAGCGGTGAGCAGTTCTTC
cdr3_aa: CASSLLYWRDTSSGEQFF

v_call: TRBV24-1
d_call: .
j_call: TRBJ2-2
clone_size: once
cdr3_nt: TGTGCCACCAGTGATTTGGGACAGTTCACCGGGGAGCTGTTTTTT
cdr3_aa: CATSDLGQFTGELFF

v_call: TRBV5-6
d_call: .
j_call: TRBJ2-5
clone_size: few
cdr3_nt: TGTGCCAGCAGCTGGCCCTCACGACGAGAGACCCAGTACTTC
cdr3_aa: CASSWPSRRETQYF

v_call: TRBV5-1
d_call: TRBD2
j_call: TRBJ2-1
clone_size: .
cdr3_nt: TGCGCCAGCAGTCCCAGCGGGGTCAGCTCCTACAATGAGCAGTTCTTC
cdr3_aa: CASSPSGVSSYNEQFF

v_call: TRBV29-1
d_call: .
j_call: TRBJ2-1
clone_size: once
cdr3_nt: TGCAGCTACCGAATCAATGAGCAGTTCTTC
cdr3_aa: CSYRINEQFF

v_call: TRBV6-5
d_call: .
j_call: TRBJ1-1
clone_size: .
cdr3_nt: TGTGCCAGCAGTTACGCGCCGGGGGCTGAAGCTTTCTTT
cdr3_aa: CASSYAPGAEAFF

v_call: TRBV20-1
d_call: .
j_call: TRBJ2-3
clone_size: .
cdr3_nt: TGCAGTGCTAGAGTGTTTAATACGCAGTATTTT
cdr3_aa: CSARVFNTQYF

v_call: TRBV9
d_call: .
j_call: TRBJ1-4
clone_size: once
cdr3_nt: TGTGCCAGCAGCGTAGGTCCGGTAGACTCAACTAATGAAAAACTGTTTTTT
cdr3_aa: CASSVGPVDSTNEKLFF

v_call: TRBV20-1
d_call: .
j_call: TRBJ1-5
clone_size: few
cdr3_nt: TGCAGTGCTAGGGTGGACGACACATCGGCCCAGCATTTT
cdr3_aa: CSARVDDTSAQHF

v_call: TRBV7-2
d_call: TRBD1
j_call: TRBJ2-1
clone_size: few
cdr3_nt: TGTGCCAGCAGTCTTCGTTTGGGTTTAGGGGGCCATGAGCAGTTCTTC
cdr3_aa: CASSLRLGLGGHEQFF

v_call: TRBV27
d_call: .
j_call: TRBJ1-1
clone_size: .
cdr3_nt: TGTGCCAGCAGTTTACAAAGGGCTAGGAGGACTGAAGCTTTCTTT
cdr3_aa: CASSLQRARRTEAFF

v_call: TRBV5-1
d_call: TRBD2
j_call: TRBJ2-1
clone_size: many
cdr3_nt: TGTGCCAGCAGTCCGGGACTAGCGGTCTACAATGAGCAGTTCTTC
cdr3_aa: CASSPGLAVYNEQFF

v_call: TRBV5-5
d_call: TRBD1
j_call: TRBJ2-3
clone_size: once
cdr3_nt: TGTGCCAGCAGCCGCACAGGGGCACTCACAGATACGCAGTATTTT
cdr3_aa: CASSRTGALTDTQYF

v_call: TRBV28
d_call: .
j_call: TRBJ2-3
clone_size: few
cdr3_nt: TGTGCCAGCAGTCTCAAGACAGGAATCACAGATACGCAGTATTTT
cdr3_aa: CASSLKTGITDTQYF

v_call: TRBV11-2
d_call: TRBD1
j_call: TRBJ2-5
clone_size: .
cdr3_nt: TGTGCCAGCAGCTGGAGACATACAGGGGCAGAGACCCAGTACTTC
cdr3_aa: CASSWRHTGAETQYF

v_call: TRBV5-6
d_call: TRBD2
j_call: TRBJ2-5
clone_size: .
cdr3_nt: TGTGCCAGCAGCTGGGGACTAGCGGGATGGAGAGAGACCCAGTACTTC
cdr3_aa: CASSWGLAGWRETQYF

v_call: TRBV5-1
d_call: .
j_call: TRBJ2-6
clone_size: .
cdr3_nt: TGCGCCAGCCGACAGGATGATCGCGGGTTAAGTGGGGCCAACGTCCTGACTTTC
cdr3_aa: CASRQDDRGLSGANVLTF

v_call: TRBV5-1
d_call: .
j_call: TRBJ1-4
clone_size: few
cdr3_nt: TGCGCCAGCAGCTTGGAGTGGGGCAATGAAAAACTGTTTTTT
cdr3_aa: CASSLEWGNEKLFF

v_call: TRBV9
d_call: .
j_call: TRBJ2-7
clone_size: .
cdr3_nt: TGTGCCAGCAGTGACCTCGAGGGCCTGTTCGACGAGCAGTACTTC
cdr3_aa: CASSDLEGLFDEQYF

v_call: TRBV3-1
d_call: .
j_call: TRBJ1-4
clone_size: .
cdr3_nt: TGTGCCAGCAGCCAGAGGACAACCGCAACTAATGAAAAACTGTTTTTT
cdr3_aa: CASSQRTTATNEKLFF

v_call: TRBV5-6
d_call: TRBD2
j_call: TRBJ2-1
clone_size: .
cdr3_nt: TGTGCCAGCAGGCGCCGGACTAGCGGGGTTCTCAATGAGCAGTTCTTC
cdr3_aa: CASRRRTSGVLNEQFF